One sample yielded the 8 T cell receptor beta chains listed below, sequenced in a study of shared clonotypes between healthy human individuals. The repertoire was sequenced with immunoSEQ multiplex PCR; TCRdb's copy has only in-frame clones and lacks some. The sample lists under 700,000 clones; around 95% were seen once. Naive CD8 isolation took CD45RO-negative cells positively selected for CCR7 and excluded terminally differentiated effector memory CD45RA+ cells. Source material: naive CD8+ T cells sorted from blood. These receptor sequences come from a woman in her twenties or thirties in good health.

The J gene is TRBJ2-7, the V gene TRBV27; unclear D gene. Deletions cut 2 bases from V and 4 bases from J, with 15 bases between. This CDR3 spans 15 amino acids. Germline V gene lookup returns CDR1 MNHEY and CDR2 SMNVEV (reference sequence). CDR3: CASSLTQLHFYEQYF. CDR3 coding DNA: TGTGCCAGCAGTTTAACTCAGCTACACTTTTACGAGCAGTACTTC.

The chain is built from TRBV28 and TRBJ1-2, with 9 bases fitting TRBD1. The CDR3 consists of 17 residues. Trimming cost V 5 bases and J 4 bases; bases outside gene matches: 14. Per germline, CDR1 MDHEN and CDR2 SYDVKM. The CDR3 DNA reads as TGTGCCAGCAGTGACCCCGGGACAGGGTTTCTTGCCTATGGCTACACCTTC. Its translation: CASSDPGTGFLAYGYTF.

CDR3 sequence reads: CASSLILAGGGETQYF. The CDR3 DNA reads TGTGCCAGCAGTTTAATACTAGCGGGAGGTGGGGAGACCCAGTACTTC. V is TRBV28 and J is TRBJ2-5; 12 nucleotides agree with TRBD2. Trimming removed 2 bases from V and 5 bases from J; junction bases left unmatched: 6. The CDR3 is 16 amino acids. Germline lookup yields CDR1 MDHEN and CDR2 SYDVKM.

The chain links TRBV19 to TRBJ2-7; TRBD1 might be the D (5 bases). Germline V CDR1 and CDR2: LNHDA, SQIVND (reference sequence). CDR3 length: 14 residues. The V end lost 3 bases, the J end lost 2 bases, and 11 bases lay between the germline ends. CDR3 nucleotides: TGTGCCAGTAGTATCCAAGACAGTACCTACGAGCAGTACTTC. Encoded protein: CASSIQDSTYEQYF.

The genes are TRBV19 and TRBJ2-1, with TRBD1 identical over 8 bases. CDR3 length: 16 residues. CDR1 is LNHDA, CDR2 SQIVND, per germline (reference sequence). The trim removed 3 bases at V and 2 bases at J, leaving 6 bases unmatched. The CDR3 DNA sequence: TGTGCCAGTAGTATCTCGGACAGGGTCGCCTACAATGAGCAGTTCTTC. It codes for CASSISDRVAYNEQFF. Supplemented by reference TRBV19 and TRBJ2-1, the full variable domain reads DGGITQSPKYLFRKEGQNVTLSCEQNLNHDAMYWYRQDPGQGLRLIYYSQIVNDFQKGDIAEGYSVSREKKESFPLTVTSAQKNPTAFYLCASSISDRVAYNEQFFGPGTRLTVL.

Written as DNA, the CDR3 is TGTGCCTTCTCCGGGACCGGGGGGGAGCAGTTCTTC. The encoded protein is CAFSGTGGEQFF. The J gene is TRBJ2-1, the V gene TRBV2; 7 positions agree with TRBD2. J gave up 10 bases and V 11 bases, and 11 bases lay outside the gene matches. CDR3 size: 12 residues. Germline CDR1 SNHLY, CDR2 FYNNEI.

V gene TRBV5-8 combines with J gene TRBJ2-2, with D maybe TRBD2 (5 bases). Trimming removed 2 bases from V and 4 bases from J, with 6 bases in between. The CDR3 has 13 amino acids. Per germline, CDR1 SGHTS and CDR2 YDEGEE. The CDR3 loop is CASSFAGTGELFF. DNA of the CDR3: TGTGCCAGCAGCTTTGCGGGCACCGGGGAGCTGTTTTTT.

The V and J genes are TRBV5-1 and TRBJ2-2; 7 nucleotides agree with TRBD1. Trimming took 0 bases from V and 5 from J; bases not matched to a gene: 4. The CDR3 loop spans 15 amino acids. Germline V gene data show CDR1 as SGHRS and CDR2 as YFSETQ. CDR3 residues: CASSLDRQGTGELFF. CDR3 nucleotides: TGCGCCAGCAGCTTGGACCGACAGGGTACCGGGGAGCTGTTTTTT.